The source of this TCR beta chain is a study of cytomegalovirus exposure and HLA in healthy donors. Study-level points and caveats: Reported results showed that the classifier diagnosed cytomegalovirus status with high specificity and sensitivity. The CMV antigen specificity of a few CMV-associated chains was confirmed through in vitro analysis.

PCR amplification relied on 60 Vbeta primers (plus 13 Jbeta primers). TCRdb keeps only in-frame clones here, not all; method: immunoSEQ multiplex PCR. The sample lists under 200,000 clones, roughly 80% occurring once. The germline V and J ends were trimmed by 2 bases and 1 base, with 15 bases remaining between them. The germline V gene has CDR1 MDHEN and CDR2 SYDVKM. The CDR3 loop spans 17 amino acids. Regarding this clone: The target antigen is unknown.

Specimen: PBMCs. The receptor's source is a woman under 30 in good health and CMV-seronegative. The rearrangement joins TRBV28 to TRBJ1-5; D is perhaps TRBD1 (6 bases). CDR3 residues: CASSLLGGLVSNQPQHF. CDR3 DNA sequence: TGTGCCAGCAGTTTACTCGGGGGGCTCGTCAGCAATCAGCCCCAGCATTTT.